This TCR beta chain was sequenced in a study of blood T cells in healthy people across ages. Whole-study findings and limits: Relative to aged donors, long-lived donors carried more naive CD4+ cells and displayed higher diversity. For the donors, CMV status was unknown and possibly confounded expanded clonotype changes.

Using a J-beta primer mix together with a sample-barcoded 5' primer, a second PCR was run for roughly 7 to 11 cycles. Sequencing of every sample gave 2.5 million or more CDR3-containing paired-end reads. TCRdb redid the calling of the 5' RACE reads with MiXCR, one entry per CDR3 protein. The sample includes 800,000 to 1,000,000 distinct CDR3 sequences, around 46% of them seen just once. Germline V lookup: CDR1 SGHRS, CDR2 YFSETQ. V shed 3 bases and J shed 1 base, with 10 bases lying between them. This CDR3 has 14 residues. No fewer than 5.5 micrograms of total RNA were isolated from every sample. As regards this clonotype: The antigen is unknown.

Sequenced material: blood. The chain uses TRBV5-1 and TRBJ1-1; D is unclear. This TCR was sampled from a man aged 25 to 45 in good health. The CDR3 spells CASSSDGRNTEAFF. The DNA of the CDR3 is TGCGCCAGCAGCTCAGACGGACGGAACACTGAAGCTTTCTTT.